This T cell receptor beta chain was sequenced in a study of blood T cell repertoires in COVID-19. V shed 5 bases and J 6 bases; nucleotides not matched to a gene: 5. This CDR3 comprises 12 residues. Germline CDR1 SQVTM, CDR2 ANQGSEA. Some clones are missing from TCRdb's copy, which holds only in-frame ones; the method was immunoSEQ multiplex PCR. The sample shows roughly 71,000 clones, about four fifths of them seen only once. Sequencing was carried out using peripheral blood. The rearrangement uses TRBV29-1 and TRBJ1-2; 8 bases fit TRBD1. This clonotype originated in a man aged 65 to 85 who had recovered from COVID-19. The CDR3 sequence: CSVSDRVDGYTF. The CDR3 DNA reads as TGCAGCGTTTCGGACAGGGTGGATGGCTACACCTTC.